A selection of T cell receptor beta chains follows, all from one sample in a study of molecular identifiers for immune sequencing clone quantification. TCRdb redid the calling of the PCR reads with MiXCR, one entry per CDR3 protein. The sample shows about 320,000 distinct CDR3 sequences, roughly a fifth of them seen only once. The specimen was naive CD8+ T cells from blood, with Jurkat cell RNA spiked in. Receptors originate from a human donor in good health. Some libraries in this study had Jurkat cell RNA spiked in. The CDR3 runs from the conserved cysteine through the conserved F or W. Each record gives: V gene, D gene, clone size, J gene, CDR3 protein, CDR3 DNA. The D gene is left open where the match is weak. Rows give clone size only sometimes, using once, few, many, or a class for an expanded clone.

TRBV2,TRBD2,.,TRBJ2-3,CASIPSGNVDTQYF,TGTGCCAGCATTCCTAGCGGGAACGTGGATACGCAGTATTTT
TRBV29-1,.,many,TRBJ1-1,CSVVEVDPYENTEAFF,TGCAGCGTTGTAGAAGTGGACCCCTACGAGAACACTGAAGCTTTCTTT
TRBV7-9,.,many,TRBJ2-3,CASSRRQPGTTFLNTDTQYF,TGTGCCAGCAGCCGCCGGCAGCCCGGGACAACTTTCCTAAACACAGATACGCAGTATTTT
TRBV12-3/TRBV12-4,.,.,TRBJ1-4,CASRPDGVNEKLFF,TGTGCCAGCAGGCCGGACGGAGTTAATGAAAAACTGTTTTTT
TRBV7-9,.,few,TRBJ1-4,CASSQTDNEKLLF,TGTGCCAGCAGCCAGACAGATAATGAAAAACTGCTTTTT
TRBV28,.,once,TRBJ2-3,CASSFFAGLDTQYF,TGTGCCAGCAGTTTTTTTGCAGGTCTAGATACGCAGTATTTT
TRBV20-1,TRBD2,many,TRBJ2-7,CSASGLEIHEQYF,TGCAGTGCTAGTGGACTAGAAATCCACGAGCAGTACTTC
TRBV12-3/TRBV12-4,TRBD1,few,TRBJ2-5,CASGKRTGGVEAQYF,TGTGCCAGCGGAAAGAGGACAGGGGGCGTTGAGGCCCAGTACTTC
TRBV6-5,.,many,TRBJ2-2,CASSWGLAGTGELFF,TGTGCCAGCAGTTGGGGGCTAGCTGGCACCGGGGAGCTGTTTTTT
TRBV4-1,TRBD1,few,TRBJ1-2,CASTWTGGTNYGYTF,TGCGCCAGCACTTGGACAGGGGGCACTAACTATGGCTACACCTTC
TRBV11-2,TRBD2,few,TRBJ2-2,CASSSGLAGAHGELFF,TGTGCCAGCAGCTCGGGACTAGCGGGAGCTCACGGGGAGCTGTTTTTT
TRBV7-9,TRBD2,many,TRBJ2-7,CASSSPSGGPGEQYF,TGTGCCAGCAGCTCCCCTAGCGGGGGCCCGGGGGAGCAGTACTTC
TRBV29-1,TRBD1,many,TRBJ2-7,CSITWGDRGLSVQYF,TGCAGCATCACCTGGGGGGACAGGGGGCTTAGTGTGCAGTACTTC
TRBV7-9,.,many,TRBJ2-3,CASSLAESSTDTQYF,TGTGCCAGCAGCTTAGCGGAGAGTAGCACAGATACGCAGTATTTT
TRBV27,.,few,TRBJ1-2,CASSLQGWSGYTF,TGTGCCAGCAGTTTGCAGGGGTGGTCTGGCTACACCTTC
TRBV6-2/TRBV6-3,.,many,TRBJ2-4,CASSYSDTINIQYF,TGTGCCAGCAGTTACTCGGACACGATCAACATTCAGTACTTC
TRBV9,.,many,TRBJ2-7,CASRGESYEQYF,TGTGCCAGCAGGGGGGAGAGCTACGAGCAGTACTTC
TRBV10-1,TRBD2,many,TRBJ2-2,CASSIAGNTGELFF,TGCGCCAGCAGTATAGCGGGCAACACCGGGGAGCTGTTTTTT
TRBV27,.,.,TRBJ2-2,CASSLSAGQTTKNTGELFF,TGTGCCAGCAGTTTATCGGCGGGACAGACCACGAAAAACACCGGGGAGCTGTTTTTT
TRBV5-4,TRBD2,many,TRBJ2-3,CASSYAGTSGGGEDTQYF,TGTGCCAGCAGCTACGCCGGGACTAGCGGGGGGGGCGAAGATACGCAGTATTTT
TRBV3-1,TRBD1,few,TRBJ2-4,CASSRPGQENIQYF,TGTGCCAGCAGTAGGCCGGGACAGGAAAACATTCAGTACTTC
TRBV29-1,.,many,TRBJ1-2,CSGADYYGYTF,TGCAGCGGCGCTGACTATTATGGCTACACCTTC
TRBV20-1,.,many,TRBJ2-7,CSARDRRRSSYEQYF,TGCAGTGCTAGAGATCGTCGCAGAAGCTCCTACGAGCAGTACTTC
TRBV28,TRBD2,many,TRBJ2-5,CASSPGLAGVQETQYF,TGTGCCAGCAGCCCAGGACTAGCGGGGGTCCAAGAGACCCAGTACTTC
TRBV28,.,many,TRBJ1-1,CASSLHAGLMNTEAFF,TGTGCCAGCAGTTTACACGCAGGTCTGATGAACACTGAAGCTTTCTTT
TRBV5-5,.,.,TRBJ1-4,CASSLLEIPNEKLFF,TGTGCCAGCAGCTTGTTGGAAATCCCTAATGAAAAACTGTTTTTT
TRBV5-6,TRBD2,many,TRBJ2-5,CASSLMTSRLIQYF,TGTGCCAGCAGCTTGATGACTAGCCGGTTGATCCAGTACTTC
TRBV4-3,TRBD2,.,TRBJ2-3,CASNQDLLAGITDTQYF,TGCGCCAGCAACCAAGATCTCCTAGCGGGAATCACAGATACGCAGTATTTT
TRBV4-3,.,.,TRBJ2-7,CASSQDFGSSYEQYF,TGCGCCAGCAGCCAAGACTTCGGGAGCTCCTACGAGCAGTACTTC
TRBV5-4,TRBD1,.,TRBJ2-2,CASSSTLDRAAGELFF,TGTGCCAGCAGCTCAACCTTAGACAGGGCCGCCGGGGAGCTGTTTTTT
TRBV7-2,TRBD2,.,TRBJ2-3,CASSFTSGLADTQYF,TGTGCCAGCAGCTTTACTAGCGGGTTGGCAGATACGCAGTATTTT
TRBV7-9,.,many,TRBJ2-3,CASSSPGPMGTQYF,TGTGCCAGCAGCTCTCCGGGACCCATGGGTACGCAGTATTTT
TRBV10-1,TRBD1,few,TRBJ2-5,CASSPKVGTGVETQYF,TGCGCCAGCAGTCCCAAGGTTGGGACAGGGGTAGAGACCCAGTACTTC
TRBV3-1,.,.,TRBJ1-3,CASSPQGDGNTIYF,TGTGCCAGCAGCCCCCAGGGTGACGGAAACACCATATATTTT
TRBV19,TRBD1,many,TRBJ1-1,CASNRQGMNTEAFF,TGTGCCAGTAATAGACAGGGGATGAACACTGAAGCTTTCTTT
TRBV28,TRBD1,many,TRBJ1-5,CASSLIAGGYQPQHF,TGTGCCAGCAGTTTAATTGCAGGGGGCTACCAGCCCCAGCATTTT
TRBV20-1,TRBD2,many,TRBJ2-3,CSATSLLAGVGDTQYF,TGCAGTGCCACCTCCTTGTTAGCGGGAGTAGGAGATACGCAGTATTTT
TRBV27,TRBD2,many,TRBJ2-7,CASSLYPGTRYYEQYF,TGTGCCAGCAGTTTATATCCCGGGACTAGGTACTACGAGCAGTACTTC
TRBV4-2,.,many,TRBJ2-1,CASSHGRGEGNEQFF,TGTGCCAGCAGCCACGGCAGGGGGGAGGGCAATGAGCAGTTCTTC
TRBV30,.,many,TRBJ2-5,CAWSLKGTPEGETQYF,TGTGCCTGGAGCCTCAAGGGGACTCCCGAGGGAGAGACCCAGTACTTC
TRBV28,TRBD2,many,TRBJ2-3,CASTYQTSRTDTQYF,TGTGCCAGCACTTACCAGACTAGCCGAACAGATACGCAGTATTTT
TRBV7-2,.,few,TRBJ2-7,CASSLAPGIPYEQYF,TGTGCCAGCAGCTTAGCCCCGGGCATACCCTACGAGCAGTACTTC
TRBV29-1,.,many,TRBJ2-3,CSVVSWESTDTQYF,TGCAGCGTTGTTTCGTGGGAGAGCACAGATACGCAGTATTTT
TRBV11-2,.,many,TRBJ2-3,CASSPVTDTQYF,TGTGCCAGCAGCCCCGTCACAGATACGCAGTATTTT
TRBV13,.,many,TRBJ1-4,CASSIQGRNNEKLFF,TGTGCCAGCAGCATTCAGGGACGGAATAATGAAAAACTGTTTTTT
TRBV3-1,TRBD2,.,TRBJ2-1,CASSPSRTRAYNERFF,TGTGCCAGCAGCCCTAGTCGGACTAGGGCATACAATGAGCGGTTCTTC
TRBV7-6,.,many,TRBJ2-7,CASSFGVMAEGDEQYF,TGTGCCAGCAGCTTTGGGGTTATGGCGGAGGGGGACGAGCAGTACTTC
TRBV2,.,many,TRBJ1-1,CASSELRLGTEAFF,TGTGCCAGCAGTGAACTCAGGTTAGGGACTGAAGCTTTCTTT
TRBV5-8,TRBD2,many,TRBJ2-5,CASSRAGLIETQYF,TGTGCCAGCAGCCGAGCGGGGTTGATAGAGACCCAGTACTTC
TRBV12-3/TRBV12-4,TRBD1,.,TRBJ1-2,CASSLTAGGDYGYTF,TGTGCCAGCAGTCTAACCGCAGGGGGCGACTATGGCTACACCTTC
TRBV28,.,many,TRBJ2-2,CASSLGSAGVIETGELFF,TGTGCCAGCAGTTTAGGCAGTGCAGGGGTTATAGAGACCGGGGAGCTGTTTTTT
TRBV19,.,many,TRBJ2-7,CASSPREGLEQYF,TGTGCCAGTAGTCCGAGAGAGGGCTTGGAGCAGTACTTC
TRBV7-6,.,many,TRBJ2-5,CASSEDTAGAQYF,TGTGCCAGCAGCGAGGACACCGCAGGGGCCCAGTACTTC
TRBV6-2/TRBV6-3,.,many,TRBJ2-7,CASSYDYEQYF,TGTGCCAGCAGTTACGACTACGAGCAGTACTTC